Detailed here is one T cell receptor (beta chain). Its antigen is undetermined. The data derive from a study of cytomegalovirus exposure and HLA in healthy donors. General study findings and limits: Three CMV-associated chains were confirmed in vitro to be specific for CMV antigens. The majority of TCR sequences were rare, yet some public TCRs appeared in many donors.

The CDR3 has 15 residues. Germline V gene lookup returns CDR1 SNHLY and CDR2 FYNNEI. With 6 bases clipped from V and 2 bases from J, the junction kept 9 bases outside the gene matches. Profiled with immunoSEQ multiplex PCR; TCRdb holds only in-frame clones, not every one. The repertoire includes about 250,000 clones, 85% to 90% of them detected once, and less than 3% sits in the top ten. The chain employs TRBV2 and TRBJ2-7, with 8 bases identical to TRBD2. The clonotype comes from a young man in good health and CMV-seronegative. Sequenced: PBMCs. The CDR3 sequence: CASRARERGTYEQYF. CDR3 nucleotide sequence: TGTGCCAGCAGGGCCAGGGAGCGGGGGACCTACGAGCAGTACTTC. The full variable domain, with the rest looked up from reference TRBV2 and TRBJ2-7, is EPEVTQTPSHQVTQMGQEVILRCVPISNHLYFYWYRQILGQKVEFLVSFYNNEISEKSEIFDDQFSVERPDGSNFTLKIRSTKLEDSAMYFCASRARERGTYEQYFGPGTRLTVT.